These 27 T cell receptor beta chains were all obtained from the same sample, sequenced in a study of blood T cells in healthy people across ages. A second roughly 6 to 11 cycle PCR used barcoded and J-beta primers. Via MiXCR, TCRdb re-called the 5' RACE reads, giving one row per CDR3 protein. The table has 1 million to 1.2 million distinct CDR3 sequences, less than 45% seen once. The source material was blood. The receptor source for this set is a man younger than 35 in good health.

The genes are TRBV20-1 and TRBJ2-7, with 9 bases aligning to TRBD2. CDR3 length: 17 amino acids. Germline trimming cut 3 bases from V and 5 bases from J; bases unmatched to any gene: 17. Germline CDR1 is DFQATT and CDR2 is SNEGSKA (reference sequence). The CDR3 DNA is TGCAGTGCTAGGATACGGCAACTAGCGGGCGTACTAGACGAGCAGTACTTC. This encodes CSARIRQLAGVLDEQYF.

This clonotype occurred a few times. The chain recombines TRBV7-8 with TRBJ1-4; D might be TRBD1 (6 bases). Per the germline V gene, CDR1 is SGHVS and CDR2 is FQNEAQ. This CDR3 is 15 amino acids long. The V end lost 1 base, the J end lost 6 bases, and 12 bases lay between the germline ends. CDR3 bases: TGTGCCAGCAGCTTAGGGCTCAGGGGCGATGAAAAACTGTTTTTT. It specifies CASSLGLRGDEKLFF.

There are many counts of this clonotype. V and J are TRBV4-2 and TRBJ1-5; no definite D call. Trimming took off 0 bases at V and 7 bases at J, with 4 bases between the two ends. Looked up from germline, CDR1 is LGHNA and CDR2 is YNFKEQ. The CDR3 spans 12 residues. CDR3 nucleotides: TGTGCCAGCAGCCAAGATCGCCAGCCCCAGCATTTT. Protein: CASSQDRQPQHF.

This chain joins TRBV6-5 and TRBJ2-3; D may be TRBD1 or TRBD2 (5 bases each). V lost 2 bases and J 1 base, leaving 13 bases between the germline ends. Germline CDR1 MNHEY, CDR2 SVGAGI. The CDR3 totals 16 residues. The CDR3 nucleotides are TGTGCCAGCAGTTACACCGGGACGCTTGGCACAGATACGCAGTATTTT. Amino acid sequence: CASSYTGTLGTDTQYF.

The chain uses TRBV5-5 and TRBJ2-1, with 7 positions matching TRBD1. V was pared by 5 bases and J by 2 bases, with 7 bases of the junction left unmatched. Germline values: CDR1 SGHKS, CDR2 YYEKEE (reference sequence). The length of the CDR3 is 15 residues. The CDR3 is CASSLTGSPYNEQFF. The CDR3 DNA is TGTGCCAGCAGTCTGACAGGGAGCCCCTACAATGAGCAGTTCTTC.

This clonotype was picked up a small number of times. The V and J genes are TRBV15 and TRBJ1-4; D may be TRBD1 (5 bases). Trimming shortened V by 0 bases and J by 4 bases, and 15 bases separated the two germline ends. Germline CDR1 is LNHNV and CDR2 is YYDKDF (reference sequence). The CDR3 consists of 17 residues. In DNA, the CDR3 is TGTGCCACCAGCAGAGATCAAGGGACGGGCCTTAATGAAAAACTGTTTTTT. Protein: CATSRDQGTGLNEKLFF.

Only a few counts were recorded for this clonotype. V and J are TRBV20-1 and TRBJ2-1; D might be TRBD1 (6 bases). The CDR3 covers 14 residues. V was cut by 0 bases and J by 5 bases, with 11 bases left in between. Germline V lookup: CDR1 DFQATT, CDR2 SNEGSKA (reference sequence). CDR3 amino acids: CSARDRTVDNEQFF. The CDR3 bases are TGCAGTGCTAGAGATCGGACAGTCGACAATGAGCAGTTCTTC.

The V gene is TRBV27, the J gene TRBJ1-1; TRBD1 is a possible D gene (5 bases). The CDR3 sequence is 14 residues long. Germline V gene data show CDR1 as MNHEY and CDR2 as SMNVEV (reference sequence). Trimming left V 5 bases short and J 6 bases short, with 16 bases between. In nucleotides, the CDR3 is TGTGCCAGCAGTGCTCCCGAACGGGGCCCTGAAGCTTTCTTT. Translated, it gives CASSAPERGPEAFF.

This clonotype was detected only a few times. The CDR3 DNA follows: TGCAGCACCAGGACAGGGGTTGAGCAGTTCTTC. Translation gives CSTRTGVEQFF. The V call is TRBV20-1, the J call TRBJ2-1, with TRBD1 matching over 9 bases. CDR1 DFQATT and CDR2 SNEGSKA come from the germline V gene (reference sequence). This CDR3 contains 11 residues.

The CDR3 sequence is CASSLGASSPDGYTF. The DNA for the CDR3 is TGTGCCAGCAGCTTAGGCGCTAGCAGCCCGGATGGCTACACCTTC. The genes are TRBV7-9 and TRBJ1-2; D is uncertain. The V gene lost 1 base and the J gene lost 6 bases, with 15 bases spanning the gap. CDR3 length: 15 residues. The V gene's germline CDR1 is SEHNR and CDR2 FQNEAQ (reference sequence).

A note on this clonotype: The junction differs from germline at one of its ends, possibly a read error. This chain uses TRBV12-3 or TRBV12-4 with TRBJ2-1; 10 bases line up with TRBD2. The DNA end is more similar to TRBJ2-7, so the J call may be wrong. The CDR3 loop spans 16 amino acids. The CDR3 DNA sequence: TGTGCCAGCAGTCTAGCGGGGGCCCTCTCCTACAATGAGCAGTACTTC. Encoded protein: CASSLAGALSYNEQYF.

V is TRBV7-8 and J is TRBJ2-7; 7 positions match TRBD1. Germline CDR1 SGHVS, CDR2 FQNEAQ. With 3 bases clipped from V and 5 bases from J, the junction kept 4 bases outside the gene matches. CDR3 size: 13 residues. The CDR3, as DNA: TGTGCCAGCAGCTTTACAGGGGATCACGAGCAGTACTTC. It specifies CASSFTGDHEQYF.

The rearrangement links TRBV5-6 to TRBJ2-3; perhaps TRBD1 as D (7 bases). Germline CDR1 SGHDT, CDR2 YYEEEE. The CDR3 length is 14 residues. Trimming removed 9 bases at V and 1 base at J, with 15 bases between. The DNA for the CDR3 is TGTGCCACTTCGGACAGGAGGGGCACAGATACGCAGTATTTT. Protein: CATSDRRGTDTQYF.

The CDR3 here is CSVPEGRPRGYTF. For the CDR3, the DNA is TGCAGCGTTCCCGAGGGGCGGCCCAGAGGCTACACCTTC. The chain recombines TRBV29-1 with TRBJ1-2; D possibly corresponds to TRBD1 (5 bases). The V end was cut by 5 bases, the J end by 8 bases, with 18 bases between. Germline CDR1 and CDR2: SQVTM and ANQGSEA. This CDR3 has 13 amino acids.

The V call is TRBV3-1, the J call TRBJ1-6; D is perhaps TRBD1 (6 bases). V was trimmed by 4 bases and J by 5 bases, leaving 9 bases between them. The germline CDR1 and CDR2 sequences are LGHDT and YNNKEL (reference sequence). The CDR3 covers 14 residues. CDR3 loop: CASSRGADNSPLHF. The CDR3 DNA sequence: TGTGCCAGCAGCCGGGGGGCTGATAATTCACCCCTCCACTTT. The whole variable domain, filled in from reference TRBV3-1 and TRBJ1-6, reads DTAVSQTPKYLVTQMGNDKSIKCEQNLGHDTMYWYKQDSKKFLKIMFSYNNKELIINETVPNRFSPKSPDKAHLNLHINSLELGDSAVYFCASSRGADNSPLHFGNGTRLTVT.

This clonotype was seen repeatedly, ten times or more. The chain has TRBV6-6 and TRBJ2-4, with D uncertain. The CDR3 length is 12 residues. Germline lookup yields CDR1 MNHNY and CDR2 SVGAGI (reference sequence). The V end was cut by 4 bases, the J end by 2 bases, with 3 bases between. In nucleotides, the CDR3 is TGTGCCAGCAGTTGGTCCAAAAACATTCAGTACTTC. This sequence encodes CASSWSKNIQYF.

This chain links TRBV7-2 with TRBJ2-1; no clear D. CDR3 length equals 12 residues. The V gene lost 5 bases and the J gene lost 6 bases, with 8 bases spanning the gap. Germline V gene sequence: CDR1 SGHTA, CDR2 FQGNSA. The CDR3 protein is CASSVDINEQFF. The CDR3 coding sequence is TGTGCCAGCAGCGTAGACATCAATGAGCAGTTCTTC.

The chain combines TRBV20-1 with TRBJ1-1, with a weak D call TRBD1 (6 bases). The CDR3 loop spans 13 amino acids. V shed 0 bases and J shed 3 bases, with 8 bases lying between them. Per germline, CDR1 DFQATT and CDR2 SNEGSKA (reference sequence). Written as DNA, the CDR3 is TGCAGTGCTAGAGACGGGGGCTACACTGAAGCTTTCTTT. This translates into CSARDGGYTEAFF.

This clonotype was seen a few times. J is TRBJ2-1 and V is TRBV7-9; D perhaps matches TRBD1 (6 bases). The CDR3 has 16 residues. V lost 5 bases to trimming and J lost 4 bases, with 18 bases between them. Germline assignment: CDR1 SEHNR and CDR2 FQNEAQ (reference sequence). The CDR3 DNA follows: TGTGCCAGCAGCCCAAGGGCAGGGGCTCCGTACAATGAGCAGTTCTTC. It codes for CASSPRAGAPYNEQFF.

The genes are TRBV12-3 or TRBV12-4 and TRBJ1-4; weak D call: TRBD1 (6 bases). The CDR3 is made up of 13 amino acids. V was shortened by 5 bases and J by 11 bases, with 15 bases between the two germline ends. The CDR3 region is CASSPGQFGKLFF. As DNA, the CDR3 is TGTGCCAGCAGTCCAGGACAGTTCGGGAAACTGTTTTTT.

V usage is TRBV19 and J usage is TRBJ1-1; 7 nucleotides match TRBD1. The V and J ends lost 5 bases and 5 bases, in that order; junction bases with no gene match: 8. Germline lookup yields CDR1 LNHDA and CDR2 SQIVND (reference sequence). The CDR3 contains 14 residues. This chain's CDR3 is CASSRLTDRTEAFF. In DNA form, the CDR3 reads TGTGCCAGTAGTCGACTCACGGACAGGACTGAAGCTTTCTTT.

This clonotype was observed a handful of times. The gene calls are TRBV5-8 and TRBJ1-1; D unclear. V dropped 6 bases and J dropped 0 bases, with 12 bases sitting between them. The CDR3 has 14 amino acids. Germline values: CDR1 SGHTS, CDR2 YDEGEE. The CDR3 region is CASNNLTVNTEAFF. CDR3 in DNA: TGTGCCAGCAATAATCTGACGGTGAACACTGAAGCTTTCTTT.

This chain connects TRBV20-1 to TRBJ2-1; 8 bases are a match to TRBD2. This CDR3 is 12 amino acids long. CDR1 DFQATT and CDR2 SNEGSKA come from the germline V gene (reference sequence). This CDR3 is CSPGLGGSEQFF. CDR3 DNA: TGCAGCCCGGGACTAGGGGGTTCGGAGCAGTTCTTC.

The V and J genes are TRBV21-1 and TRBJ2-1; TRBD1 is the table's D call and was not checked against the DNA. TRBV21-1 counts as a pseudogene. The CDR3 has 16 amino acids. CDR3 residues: CASSLRVRGRYNEQFF. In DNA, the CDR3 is TGTGCCAGCAGCCTAAGGGTTAGGGGAAGGTACAATGAGCAGTTCTTC.

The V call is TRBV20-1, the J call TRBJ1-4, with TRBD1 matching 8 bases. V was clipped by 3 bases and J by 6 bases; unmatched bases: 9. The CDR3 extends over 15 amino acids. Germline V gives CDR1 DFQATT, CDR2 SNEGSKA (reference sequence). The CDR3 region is CSASNAGGIDEKLFF. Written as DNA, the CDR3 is TGCAGTGCTAGTAATGCAGGGGGCATAGATGAAAAACTGTTTTTT.

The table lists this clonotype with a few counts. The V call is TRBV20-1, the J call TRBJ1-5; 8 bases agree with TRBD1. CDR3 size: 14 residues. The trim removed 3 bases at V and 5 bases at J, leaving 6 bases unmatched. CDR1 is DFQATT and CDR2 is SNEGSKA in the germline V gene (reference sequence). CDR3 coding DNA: TGCAGTGCTAGCCGATTGACAGGGGATCAGCCCCAGCATTTT. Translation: CSASRLTGDQPQHF.

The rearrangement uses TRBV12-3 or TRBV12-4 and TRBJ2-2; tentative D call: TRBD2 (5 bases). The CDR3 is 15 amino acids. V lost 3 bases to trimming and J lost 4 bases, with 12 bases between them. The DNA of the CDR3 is TGTGCCAGCAGTTTGTCTGCAACTAGCACCGGGGAGCTGTTTTTT. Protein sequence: CASSLSATSTGELFF.